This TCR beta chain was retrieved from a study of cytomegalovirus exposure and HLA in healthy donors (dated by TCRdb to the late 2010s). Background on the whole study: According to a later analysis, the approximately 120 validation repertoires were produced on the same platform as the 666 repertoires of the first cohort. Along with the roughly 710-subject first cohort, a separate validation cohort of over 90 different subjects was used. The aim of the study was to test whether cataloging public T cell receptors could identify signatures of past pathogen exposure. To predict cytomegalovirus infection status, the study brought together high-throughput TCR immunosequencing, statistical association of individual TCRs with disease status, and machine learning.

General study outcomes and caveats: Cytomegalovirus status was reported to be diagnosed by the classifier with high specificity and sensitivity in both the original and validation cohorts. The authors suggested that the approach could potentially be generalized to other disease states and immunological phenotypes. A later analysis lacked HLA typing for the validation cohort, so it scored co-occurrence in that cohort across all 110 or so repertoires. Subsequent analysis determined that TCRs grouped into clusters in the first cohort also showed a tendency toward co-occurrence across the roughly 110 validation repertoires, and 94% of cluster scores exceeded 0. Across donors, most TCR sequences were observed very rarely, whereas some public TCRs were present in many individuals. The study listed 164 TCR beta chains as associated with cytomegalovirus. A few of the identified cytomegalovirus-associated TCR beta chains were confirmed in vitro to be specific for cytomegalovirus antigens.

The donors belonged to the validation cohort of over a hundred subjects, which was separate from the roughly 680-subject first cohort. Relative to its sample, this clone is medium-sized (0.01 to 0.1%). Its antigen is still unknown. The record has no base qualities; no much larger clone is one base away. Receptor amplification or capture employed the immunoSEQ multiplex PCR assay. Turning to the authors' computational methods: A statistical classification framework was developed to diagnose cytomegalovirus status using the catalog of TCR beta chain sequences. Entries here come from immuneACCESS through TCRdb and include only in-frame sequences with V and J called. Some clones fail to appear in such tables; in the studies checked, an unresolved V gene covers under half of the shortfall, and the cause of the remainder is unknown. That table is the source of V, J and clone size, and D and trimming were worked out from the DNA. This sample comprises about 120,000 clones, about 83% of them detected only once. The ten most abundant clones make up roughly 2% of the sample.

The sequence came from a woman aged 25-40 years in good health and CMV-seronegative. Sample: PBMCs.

The nucleotide sequence is given as TGTGCCAGCAGCGGACGGGGGAGCTCCTACGAGCAGTACTTC. This yields the protein CASSGRGSSYEQYF. This receptor chain uses TRBV11-3 and TRBJ2-7; the D region possibly corresponds to TRBD2 (6 bases align). The CDR3 numbers 14 residues from cysteine through phenylalanine. Just CDR3 DNA is preserved here, 42 bases in frame from base 1. V is cut by 5 bases and J by 0 bases, and the space between the germline ends is 11 bases. CDR1 and CDR2 are read off the germline V gene as SGHNT and YENEEA. Beyond the CDR3, the reference TRBV11-3 and TRBJ2-7 genes provide the residues; the full variable domain reads: EAGVVQSPRYKIIEKKQPVAFWCNPISGHNTLYWYLQNLGQGPELLIRYENEEAVDDSQLPKDRFSAERLKGVDSTLKIQPAELGDSAVYLCASSGRGSSYEQYFGPGTRLTVT.